The T cell receptor (beta chain) under discussion was sequenced for a study of cytomegalovirus exposure and HLA in healthy donors. Study-wide results and caveats: Specificity for CMV antigens was confirmed in vitro for three of the CMV-associated chains. TCR beta chains associated with HLA were, in a later analysis, more clonally expanded than equally common others. Most CMV-associated TCR beta chains appeared HLA-restricted in a later analysis.

The primer mix had 60 Vbeta and 13 Jbeta primers. Sequencing was performed with immunoSEQ multiplex PCR; in TCRdb, only in-frame clones are kept and a portion is missing. This table holds 150,000 to 200,000 clones, about four fifths found once. Comment on this clone: Its target is not known.

The source is a man aged 18 to 29 in good health and CMV-seronegative. Material: PBMCs.

This CDR3 is CASSLIAGGPAGELFF. The CDR3 nucleotides are TGTGCCAGCAGTTTAATAGCGGGGGGCCCGGCCGGGGAGCTGTTTTTT. This chain joins TRBV27 and TRBJ2-2; 10 bases line up with TRBD2. The CDR3 has 16 residues. Germline lookup yields CDR1 MNHEY and CDR2 SMNVEV (reference sequence). Losses at the gene ends were 2 bases for V and 6 bases for J; bases not matched to a gene: 6.